Given below is one T cell receptor beta chain in context. The sample comes from a study of T cell changes during pregnancy in multiple sclerosis. TCRdb keeps only in-frame clones here, not all; method: immunoSEQ multiplex PCR. The sample holds about 50,000 clones, roughly 92% seen once. The CDR3 extends over 13 amino acids. The V gene lost 6 bases and the J gene lost 2 bases, with 10 bases spanning the gap. Germline lookup yields CDR1 KGHSH and CDR2 LQKENI. Sample: CD4+ T cells from peripheral blood mononuclear cells, taken in the third trimester of pregnancy. The chain links TRBV18 to TRBJ1-2, with a weak D call TRBD1 (6 bases). This TCR was sampled from a female donor with multiple sclerosis, enrolled in a pregnancy study. The CDR3 nucleotides are TGTGCCAGCTCCATGGACAGAAACTATGGCTACACCTTC. Translation gives CASSMDRNYGYTF. The variable domain in full, completed from reference TRBV18 and TRBJ1-2, reads NAGVMQNPRHLVRRRGQEARLRCSPMKGHSHVYWYRQLPEEGLKFMVYLQKENIIDESGMPKERFSAEFPKEGPSILRIQQVVRGDSAAYFCASSMDRNYGYTFGSGTRLTVV.